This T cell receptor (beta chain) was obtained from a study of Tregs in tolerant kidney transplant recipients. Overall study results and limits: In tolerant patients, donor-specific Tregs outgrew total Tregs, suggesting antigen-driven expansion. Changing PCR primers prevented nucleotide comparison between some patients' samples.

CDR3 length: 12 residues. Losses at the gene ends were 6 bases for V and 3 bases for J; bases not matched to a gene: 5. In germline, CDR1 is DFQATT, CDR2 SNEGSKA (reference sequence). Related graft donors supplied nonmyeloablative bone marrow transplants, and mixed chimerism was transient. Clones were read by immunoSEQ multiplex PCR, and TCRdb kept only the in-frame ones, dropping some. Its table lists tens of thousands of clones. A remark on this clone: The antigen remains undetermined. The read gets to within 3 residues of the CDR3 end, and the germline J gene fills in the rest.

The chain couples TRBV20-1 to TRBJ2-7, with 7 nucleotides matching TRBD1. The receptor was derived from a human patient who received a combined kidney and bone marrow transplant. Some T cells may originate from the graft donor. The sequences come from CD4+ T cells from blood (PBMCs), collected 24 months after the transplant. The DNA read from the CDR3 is TGCAGTGCCTTTAACAGGGGCTACGAG. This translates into CSAFNRGYE. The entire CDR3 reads CSAFNRGYEQYF.